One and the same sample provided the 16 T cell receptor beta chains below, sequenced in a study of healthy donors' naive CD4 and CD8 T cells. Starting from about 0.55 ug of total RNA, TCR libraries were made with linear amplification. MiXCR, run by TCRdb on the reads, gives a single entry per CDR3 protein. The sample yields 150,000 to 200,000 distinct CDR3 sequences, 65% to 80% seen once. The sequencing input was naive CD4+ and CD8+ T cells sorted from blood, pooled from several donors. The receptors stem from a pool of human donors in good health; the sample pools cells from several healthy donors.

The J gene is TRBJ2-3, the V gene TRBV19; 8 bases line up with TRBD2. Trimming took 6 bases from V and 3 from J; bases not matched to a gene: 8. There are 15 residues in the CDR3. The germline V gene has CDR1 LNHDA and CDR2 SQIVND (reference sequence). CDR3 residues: CASSPASGSTDTQYF. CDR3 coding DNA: TGTGCCAGTAGCCCGGCCAGCGGGAGTACAGATACGCAGTATTTT.

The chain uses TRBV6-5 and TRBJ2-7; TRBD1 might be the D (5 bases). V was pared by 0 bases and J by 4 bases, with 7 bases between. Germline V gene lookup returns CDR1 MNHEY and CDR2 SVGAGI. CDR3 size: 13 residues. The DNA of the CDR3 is TGTGCCAGCAGTTACTCGGGGCAGTACGAGCAGTACTTC. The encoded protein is CASSYSGQYEQYF.

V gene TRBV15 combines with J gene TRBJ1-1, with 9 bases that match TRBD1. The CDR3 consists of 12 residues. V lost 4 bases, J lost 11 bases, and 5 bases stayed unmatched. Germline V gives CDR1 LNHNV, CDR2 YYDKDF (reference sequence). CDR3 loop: CATSTTGGWAFF. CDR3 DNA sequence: TGTGCCACCAGCACAACAGGGGGCTGGGCTTTCTTT.

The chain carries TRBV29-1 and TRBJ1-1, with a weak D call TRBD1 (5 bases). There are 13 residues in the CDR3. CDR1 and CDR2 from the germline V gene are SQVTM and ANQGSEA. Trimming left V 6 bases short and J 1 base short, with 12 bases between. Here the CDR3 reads CSVGPQGNTEAFF. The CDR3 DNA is TGCAGCGTCGGCCCTCAGGGGAACACTGAAGCTTTCTTT.

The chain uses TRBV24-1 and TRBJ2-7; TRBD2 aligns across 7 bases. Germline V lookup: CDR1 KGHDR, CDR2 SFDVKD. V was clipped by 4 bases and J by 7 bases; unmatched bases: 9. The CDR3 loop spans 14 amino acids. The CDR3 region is CATSEPGGGLEQYF. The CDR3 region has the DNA TGTGCCACCAGTGAACCGGGAGGAGGATTGGAGCAGTACTTC.

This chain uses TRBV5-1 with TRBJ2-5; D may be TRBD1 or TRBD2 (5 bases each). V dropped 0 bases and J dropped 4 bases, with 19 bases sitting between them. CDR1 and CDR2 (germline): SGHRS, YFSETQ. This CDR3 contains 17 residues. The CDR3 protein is CASSLEFPGQGGETQYF. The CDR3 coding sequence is TGCGCCAGCAGCTTGGAATTCCCGGGGCAGGGTGGAGAGACCCAGTACTTC.

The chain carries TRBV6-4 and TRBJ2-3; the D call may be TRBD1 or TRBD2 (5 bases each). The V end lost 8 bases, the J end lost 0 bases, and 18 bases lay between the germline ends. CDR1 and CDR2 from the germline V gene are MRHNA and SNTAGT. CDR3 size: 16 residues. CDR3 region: CASRRRGTSSTDTQYF. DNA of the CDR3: TGTGCCAGCCGCCGGCGAGGGACCTCTAGCACAGATACGCAGTATTTT.

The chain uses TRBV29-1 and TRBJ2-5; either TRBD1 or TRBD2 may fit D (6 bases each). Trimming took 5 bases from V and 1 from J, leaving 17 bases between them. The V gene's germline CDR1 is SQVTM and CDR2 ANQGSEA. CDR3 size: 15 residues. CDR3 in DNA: TGCAGCGTTCGGGGGCCTACAGGTCTCCAAGAGACCCAGTACTTC. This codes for CSVRGPTGLQETQYF.

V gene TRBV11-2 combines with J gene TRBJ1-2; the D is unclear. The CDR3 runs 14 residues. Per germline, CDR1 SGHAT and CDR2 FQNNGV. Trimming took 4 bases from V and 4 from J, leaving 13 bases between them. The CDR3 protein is CASSSHLRFYGYTF. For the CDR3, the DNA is TGTGCCAGCAGCTCTCACCTACGGTTCTATGGCTACACCTTC. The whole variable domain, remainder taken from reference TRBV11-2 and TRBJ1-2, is EAGVAQSPRYKIIEKRQSVAFWCNPISGHATLYWYQQILGQGPKLLIQFQNNGVVDDSQLPKDRFSAERLKGVDSTLKIQPAKLEDSAVYLCASSSHLRFYGYTFGSGTRLTVV.

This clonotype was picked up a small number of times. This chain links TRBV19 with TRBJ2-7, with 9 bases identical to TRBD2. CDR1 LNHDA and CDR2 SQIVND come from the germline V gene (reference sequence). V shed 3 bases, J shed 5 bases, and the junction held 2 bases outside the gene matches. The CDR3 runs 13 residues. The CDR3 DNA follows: TGTGCCAGTAGTATGGGACTAGCAAACGAGCAGTACGTC. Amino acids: CASSMGLANEQYV.

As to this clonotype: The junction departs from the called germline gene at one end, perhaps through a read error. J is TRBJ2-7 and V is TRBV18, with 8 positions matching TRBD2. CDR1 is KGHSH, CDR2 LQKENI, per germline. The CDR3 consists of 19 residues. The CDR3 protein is CASSPRASIGGRSSYEQYF. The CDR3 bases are TGCGCCAGCTCACCACGGGCATCGATTGGCGGGAGGAGCTCCTACGAGCAGTACTTC.

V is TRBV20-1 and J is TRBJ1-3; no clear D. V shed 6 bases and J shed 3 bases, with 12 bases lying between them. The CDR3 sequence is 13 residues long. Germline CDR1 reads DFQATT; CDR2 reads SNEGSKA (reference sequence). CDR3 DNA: TGCAGTGCGGGTCTCATTTATGGAAACACCATATATTTT. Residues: CSAGLIYGNTIYF.

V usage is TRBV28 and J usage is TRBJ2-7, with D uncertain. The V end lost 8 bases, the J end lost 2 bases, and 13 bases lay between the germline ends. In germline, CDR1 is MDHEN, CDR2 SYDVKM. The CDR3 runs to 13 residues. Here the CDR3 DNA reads TGTGCCAGCCGTTCGACGGCCGCCTACGAGCAGTACTTC. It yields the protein CASRSTAAYEQYF.

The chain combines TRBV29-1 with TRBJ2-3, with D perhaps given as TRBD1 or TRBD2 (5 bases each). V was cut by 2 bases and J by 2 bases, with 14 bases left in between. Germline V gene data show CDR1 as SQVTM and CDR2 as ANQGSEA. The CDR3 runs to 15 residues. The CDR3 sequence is CSVERDPSATDTQYF. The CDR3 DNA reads TGCAGCGTTGAACGGGACCCAAGTGCCACAGATACGCAGTATTTT.

This CDR3 reads CASSRDSLFEQYF. The CDR3 DNA reads TGTGCCAGTAGTCGGGACTCCCTCTTCGAGCAGTACTTC. The V gene is TRBV19, the J gene TRBJ2-7, with D possibly being TRBD2 (6 bases). This CDR3 comprises 13 residues. CDR1 and CDR2 (germline): LNHDA, SQIVND (reference sequence). Deletions cut 5 bases from V and 6 bases from J, with 14 bases between.

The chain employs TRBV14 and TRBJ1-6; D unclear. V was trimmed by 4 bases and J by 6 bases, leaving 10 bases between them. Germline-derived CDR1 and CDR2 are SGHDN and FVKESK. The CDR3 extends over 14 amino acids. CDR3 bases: TGTGCCAGCAGCCTAGGACTGAGTAATTCACCCCTCCACTTT. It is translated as CASSLGLSNSPLHF.